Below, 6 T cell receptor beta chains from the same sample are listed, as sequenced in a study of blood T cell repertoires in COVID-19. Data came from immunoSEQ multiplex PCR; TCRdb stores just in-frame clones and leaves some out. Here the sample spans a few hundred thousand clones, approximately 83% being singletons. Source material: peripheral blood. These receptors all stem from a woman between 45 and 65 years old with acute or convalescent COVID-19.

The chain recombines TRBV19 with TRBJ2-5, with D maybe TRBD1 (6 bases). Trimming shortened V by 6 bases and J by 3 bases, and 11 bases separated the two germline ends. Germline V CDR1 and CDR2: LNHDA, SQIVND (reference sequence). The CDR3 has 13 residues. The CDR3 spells CASSRDKEETQYF. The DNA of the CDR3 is TGTGCCAGTAGCCGGGACAAAGAAGAGACCCAGTACTTC.

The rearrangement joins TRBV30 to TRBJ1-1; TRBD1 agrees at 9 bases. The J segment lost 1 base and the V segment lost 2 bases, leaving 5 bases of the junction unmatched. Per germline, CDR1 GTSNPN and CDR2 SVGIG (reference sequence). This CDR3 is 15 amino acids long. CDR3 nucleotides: TGTGCCTGGAGTACAGGGGGCGCAGGGAACACTGAAGCTTTCTTT. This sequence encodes CAWSTGGAGNTEAFF.

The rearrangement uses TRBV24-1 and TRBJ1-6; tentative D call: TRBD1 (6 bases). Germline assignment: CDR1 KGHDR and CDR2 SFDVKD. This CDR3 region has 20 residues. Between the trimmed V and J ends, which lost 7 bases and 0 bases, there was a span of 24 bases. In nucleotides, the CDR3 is TGTGCCACCAGCCCAGTGATGACAACAGGGAAGCACTCCTATAATTCACCCCTCCACTTT. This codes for CATSPVMTTGKHSYNSPLHF.

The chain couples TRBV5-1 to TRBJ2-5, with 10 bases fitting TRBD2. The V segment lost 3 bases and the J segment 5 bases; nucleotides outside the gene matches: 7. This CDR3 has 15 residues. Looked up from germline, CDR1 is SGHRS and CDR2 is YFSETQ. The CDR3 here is CASSSGTSVAETQYF. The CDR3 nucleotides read TGCGCCAGCAGCTCGGGGACTAGCGTTGCGGAGACCCAGTACTTC.

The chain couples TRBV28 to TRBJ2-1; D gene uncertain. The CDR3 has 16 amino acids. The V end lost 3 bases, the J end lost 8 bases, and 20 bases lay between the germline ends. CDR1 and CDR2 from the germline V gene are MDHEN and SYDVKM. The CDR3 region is CASSFASSPTQYEQFF. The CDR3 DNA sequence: TGTGCCAGCAGTTTCGCCTCCTCCCCCACACAATATGAGCAGTTCTTC.

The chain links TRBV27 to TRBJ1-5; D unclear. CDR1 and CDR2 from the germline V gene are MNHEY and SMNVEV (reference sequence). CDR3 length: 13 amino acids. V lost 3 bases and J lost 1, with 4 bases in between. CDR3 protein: CASSLRSNQPQHF. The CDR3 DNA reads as TGTGCCAGCAGTTTGAGGAGCAATCAGCCCCAGCATTTT.